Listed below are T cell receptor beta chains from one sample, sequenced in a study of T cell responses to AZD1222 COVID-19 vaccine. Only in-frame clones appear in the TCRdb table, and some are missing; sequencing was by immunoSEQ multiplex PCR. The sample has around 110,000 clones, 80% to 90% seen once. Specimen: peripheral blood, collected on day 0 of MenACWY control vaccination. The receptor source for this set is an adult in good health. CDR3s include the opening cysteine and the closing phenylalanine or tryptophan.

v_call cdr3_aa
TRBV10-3 CAIGLAGQDTQYF
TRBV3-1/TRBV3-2 CASSQPDSNYGYTF
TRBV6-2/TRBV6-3 CASSHTGGLMNTEAFF
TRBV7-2 CASSLGRGQPQHF
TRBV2 CASSWTDTYSNQPQHF
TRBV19 CASSETSGGTNEQFF
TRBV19 CASSIDRFQEQYF
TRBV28 CASQKGETQYF
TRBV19 CASTDMGQAAYGYTF
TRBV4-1 CASSLSRDGSGNTIYF
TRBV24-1 CATSLTSGRTDTQYF
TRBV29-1 CSLSGTQYF
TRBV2 CASSGMGGGGPYNEQFF